This is a list of T cell receptor beta chains from one sample in a study of graft-versus-host responses after intestinal transplantation. Using immunoSEQ multiplex PCR, the repertoire was profiled, and TCRdb retains in-frame clones only, with some absent. This sample carries a few thousand clones, approximately 34% of them seen once, and the ten largest clones take 6% to 6.5%. This specimen consisted of alloreactive CD4+ T cells from a mixed lymphocyte reaction culture, obtained before transplantation. The source is a human patient who was an organ donor for intestinal transplantation. Each CDR3 is given with its conserved first and last residue. The D gene is left open where the match is weak. Size is omitted from some rows. Given values are once, few, many or a class for expanded clones.

J gene	D gene	V gene	clone size	CDR3 DNA	CDR3 protein
TRBJ2-5	.	TRBV5-8	few	TGTGCCAGCAGGAGATCCGCAGTAGAGACCCAGTACTTC	CASRRSAVETQYF
TRBJ2-7	.	TRBV9	once	TGTGCCAGCAGCGTAGCGGGCGGGGAGACCTACGAGCAGTACTTC	CASSVAGGETYEQYF
TRBJ2-1	.	TRBV5-4	.	TGTGCCAGCAGCTTAATAGGGGGGCGATACAATGAGCAGTTCTTC	CASSLIGGRYNEQFF
TRBJ1-2	.	TRBV6-6	few	TGTGCCAGCAGAGGGTCAGGGCTACTAAGAAATGGCTACACCTTC	CASRGSGLLRNGYTF
TRBJ2-1	.	TRBV4-1	medium-sized	TGCGCCAGCAGCCAAGATGACAGGCCTCTTTACAATGAGCAGTTCTTC	CASSQDDRPLYNEQFF
TRBJ1-3	.	TRBV5-1	.	TGCGCCAGCAGCTGGGACATAGGAAACACCATATATTTT	CASSWDIGNTIYF
TRBJ2-5	.	TRBV7-7	.	TGTGCCAGCAGCTTAGAAGCCTTAAGTCCACAGTACTTC	CASSLEALSPQYF
TRBJ2-2	.	TRBV7-3	.	TGTGCCAGCAGCCCAGGGGATACCGGGGAGCTGTTTTTT	CASSPGDTGELFF
TRBJ2-3	TRBD1	TRBV6-1	.	TGTGCCAGCAGTTGGGGACAGGGTTTAACAGATACGCAGTATTTT	CASSWGQGLTDTQYF
TRBJ2-7	.	TRBV12-2	few	TGTGCAAGTCGCTTGAAAGGACAGGGTGTCCCCTACGAGCAGTACTTC	CASRLKGQGVPYEQYF